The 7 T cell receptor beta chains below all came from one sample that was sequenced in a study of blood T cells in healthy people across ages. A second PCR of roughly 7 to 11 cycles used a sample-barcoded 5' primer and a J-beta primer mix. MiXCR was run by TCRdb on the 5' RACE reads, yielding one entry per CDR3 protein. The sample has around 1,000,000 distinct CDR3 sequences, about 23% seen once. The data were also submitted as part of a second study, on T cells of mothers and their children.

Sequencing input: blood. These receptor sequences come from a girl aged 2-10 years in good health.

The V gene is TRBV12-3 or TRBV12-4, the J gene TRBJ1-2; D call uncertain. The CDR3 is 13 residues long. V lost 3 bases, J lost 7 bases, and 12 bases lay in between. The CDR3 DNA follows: TGTGCCAGCAGTTTGAAATCGGGAAGTGGCTACACCTTC. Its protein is CASSLKSGSGYTF.

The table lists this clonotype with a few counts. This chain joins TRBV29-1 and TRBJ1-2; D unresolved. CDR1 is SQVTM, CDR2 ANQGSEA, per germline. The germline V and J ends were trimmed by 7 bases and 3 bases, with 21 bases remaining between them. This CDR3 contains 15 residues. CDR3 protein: CSATLLDENYYGYTF. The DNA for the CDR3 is TGCAGCGCTACCCTTCTGGACGAAAATTACTATGGCTACACCTTC.

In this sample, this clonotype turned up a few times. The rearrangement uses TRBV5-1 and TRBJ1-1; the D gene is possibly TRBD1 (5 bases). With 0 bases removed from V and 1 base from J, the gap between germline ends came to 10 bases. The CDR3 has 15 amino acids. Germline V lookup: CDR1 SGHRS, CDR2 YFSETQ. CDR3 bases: TGCGCCAGCAGCTTGGAAGGGGCGAGGAACACTGAAGCTTTCTTT. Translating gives CASSLEGARNTEAFF.

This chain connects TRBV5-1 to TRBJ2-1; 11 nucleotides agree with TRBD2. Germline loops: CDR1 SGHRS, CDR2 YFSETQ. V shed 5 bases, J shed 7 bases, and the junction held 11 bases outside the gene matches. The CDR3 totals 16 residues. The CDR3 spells CASRSFSGRARNEQFF. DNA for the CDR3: TGCGCCAGCAGATCCTTTAGCGGGAGGGCCCGGAATGAGCAGTTCTTC.

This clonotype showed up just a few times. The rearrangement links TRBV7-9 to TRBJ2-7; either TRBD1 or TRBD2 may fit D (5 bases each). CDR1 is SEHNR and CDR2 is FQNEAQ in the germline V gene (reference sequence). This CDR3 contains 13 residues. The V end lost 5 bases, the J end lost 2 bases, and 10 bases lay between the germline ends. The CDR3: CASSAGAAYEQYF. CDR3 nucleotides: TGTGCCAGCAGCGCCGGGGCAGCCTACGAGCAGTACTTC.

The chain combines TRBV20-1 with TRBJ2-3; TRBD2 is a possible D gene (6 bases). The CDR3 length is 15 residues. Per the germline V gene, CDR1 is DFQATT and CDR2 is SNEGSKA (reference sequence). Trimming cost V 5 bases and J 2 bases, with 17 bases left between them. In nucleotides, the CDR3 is TGCAGTGCTGCCTTTCCGGCGGGGCACACAGATACGCAGTATTTT. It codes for CSAAFPAGHTDTQYF.

The CDR3 nucleotides are TGTGCCTGCCATTCAGCAGTTTATGGCTACACCTTC. Translated: CACHSAVYGYTF. V gene TRBV6-1 combines with J gene TRBJ1-2; no definite D call. This CDR3 is built from 12 residues. CDR1 MNHNS and CDR2 SASEGT come from the germline V gene. Trimming pared 11 bases from V and 5 bases from J, leaving 15 bases between.